Listed below are T cell receptor beta chains from one sample, sequenced in a study of OX40 agonist ivuxolimab in advanced cancers. Using immunoSEQ multiplex PCR, the repertoire was profiled, and TCRdb retains in-frame clones only, with some absent. The sample records 75,000 to 95,000 clones, over 75% being singletons. The material sequenced was CD4+ or CD8+ T cells sorted from blood, taken in a trial of the OX40 agonist ivuxolimab. The receptors were gathered from an adult with an advanced solid tumor such as melanoma, head and neck, liver or kidney cancer. Both conserved end residues are part of each CDR3. A D gene is named only where the DNA matches it firmly. Not every row has a clone size; where given, it reads once, few, many or a size class.

v_gene: TRBV10-3
abundance: .
d_gene: TRBD1
j_gene: TRBJ2-7
CDR3aa: CAISPSGTDYEQYF
CDR3nt: TGTGCCATCAGTCCTTCCGGGACAGATTACGAGCAGTACTTC

v_gene: TRBV5-6
abundance: .
d_gene: .
j_gene: TRBJ1-3
CDR3aa: CASSLRTVSGNTIYF
CDR3nt: TGTGCCAGCAGCTTACGGACAGTTTCTGGAAACACCATATATTTT

v_gene: TRBV5-4
abundance: .
d_gene: TRBD2
j_gene: TRBJ2-1
CDR3aa: CASSPPSGGHNEQFF
CDR3nt: TGTGCCAGCAGTCCCCCTAGCGGGGGGCACAATGAGCAGTTCTTC

v_gene: TRBV7-3
abundance: .
d_gene: .
j_gene: TRBJ2-5
CDR3aa: CASSAGLQETQYF
CDR3nt: TGTGCCAGCAGCGCGGGCCTCCAGGAGACCCAGTACTTC

v_gene: TRBV9
abundance: .
d_gene: TRBD1
j_gene: TRBJ1-4
CDR3aa: CASSKTRDSSEKLFF
CDR3nt: TGTGCCAGCAGCAAGACGAGGGACAGTTCTGAAAAACTGTTTTTT

v_gene: TRBV23-1
abundance: .
d_gene: .
j_gene: TRBJ1-2
CDR3aa: CASSQPLRVCRLLNYGYTF
CDR3nt: TGCGCCAGCAGTCAACCACTACGTGTTTGCAGACTTTTGAACTATGGCTACACCTTC

v_gene: TRBV29-1
abundance: once
d_gene: .
j_gene: TRBJ2-7
CDR3aa: CSVAGQLEGYEQYF
CDR3nt: TGCAGCGTGGCGGGACAGCTGGAAGGCTACGAGCAGTACTTC

v_gene: TRBV19
abundance: .
d_gene: .
j_gene: TRBJ2-5
CDR3aa: CASTETFGRSQETQYF
CDR3nt: TGTGCCAGTACCGAGACGTTCGGCCGGTCCCAAGAGACCCAGTACTTC

v_gene: TRBV19
abundance: .
d_gene: .
j_gene: TRBJ2-1
CDR3aa: CASSSGPRSYNEQFF
CDR3nt: TGTGCCAGTAGTAGCGGACCGCGCTCCTACAATGAGCAGTTCTTC

v_gene: TRBV7-2
abundance: .
d_gene: .
j_gene: TRBJ1-1
CDR3aa: CASSSRWGRGTEAFF
CDR3nt: TGTGCCAGCAGCTCCCGGTGGGGTAGGGGCACTGAAGCTTTCTTT

v_gene: TRBV27
abundance: once
d_gene: .
j_gene: TRBJ2-3
CDR3aa: CASSLMTFPTDTQYF
CDR3nt: TGTGCCAGCAGTTTAATGACGTTCCCGACAGATACGCAGTATTTT

v_gene: TRBV10-3
abundance: once
d_gene: .
j_gene: TRBJ1-2
CDR3aa: CAISGDSSYTF
CDR3nt: TGTGCCATCAGTGGTGACTCGAGCTACACCTTC

v_gene: TRBV28
abundance: .
d_gene: .
j_gene: TRBJ2-1
CDR3aa: CASSSWLDEQFF
CDR3nt: TGTGCCAGCAGTTCGTGGTTGGATGAGCAGTTCTTC

v_gene: TRBV28
abundance: .
d_gene: TRBD2
j_gene: TRBJ2-5
CDR3aa: CASTASGGPRQTQYF
CDR3nt: TGTGCCAGCACGGCCAGCGGGGGGCCCCGGCAGACCCAGTACTTC

v_gene: TRBV11-2
abundance: .
d_gene: TRBD2
j_gene: TRBJ2-3
CDR3aa: CASSLGASGERNTQYF
CDR3nt: TGTGCCAGCAGCTTAGGAGCTAGCGGTGAGAGGAATACGCAGTATTTT

v_gene: TRBV6-5
abundance: .
d_gene: .
j_gene: TRBJ1-2
CDR3aa: CASGRSYGYTF
CDR3nt: TGTGCCAGCGGGCGGTCTTATGGCTACACCTTC

v_gene: TRBV5-4
abundance: .
d_gene: TRBD2
j_gene: TRBJ2-5
CDR3aa: CASSLREGLGTQYF
CDR3nt: TGTGCCAGCAGCTTGCGGGAGGGCCTTGGGACCCAGTACTTC

v_gene: TRBV7-9
abundance: .
d_gene: TRBD1
j_gene: TRBJ1-1
CDR3aa: CASSLPGGSLTEAFF
CDR3nt: TGTGCCAGCAGCCTCCCAGGGGGATCCCTCACTGAAGCTTTCTTT

v_gene: TRBV27
abundance: .
d_gene: .
j_gene: TRBJ2-7
CDR3aa: CASSFSSSYEQYF
CDR3nt: TGTGCCAGCAGCTTTAGTAGCTCCTACGAGCAGTACTTC

v_gene: TRBV7-9
abundance: .
d_gene: .
j_gene: TRBJ2-4
CDR3aa: CASSLAFRASKNIQYF
CDR3nt: TGTGCCAGCAGCTTAGCCTTCAGGGCTAGCAAAAACATTCAGTACTTC

v_gene: TRBV19
abundance: .
d_gene: .
j_gene: TRBJ1-4
CDR3aa: CASGVRGDANEKLFF
CDR3nt: TGTGCCAGTGGTGTCCGGGGGGACGCTAATGAAAAACTGTTTTTT

v_gene: TRBV6-5
abundance: few
d_gene: TRBD2
j_gene: TRBJ2-1
CDR3aa: CASSSGLAGYNEQFF
CDR3nt: TGTGCCAGCAGTTCGGGACTAGCGGGATACAATGAGCAGTTCTTC

v_gene: TRBV11-2
abundance: .
d_gene: TRBD1
j_gene: TRBJ2-7
CDR3aa: CASSLGTGFYEQYF
CDR3nt: TGTGCCAGCAGCTTAGGGACAGGGTTCTACGAGCAGTACTTC

v_gene: TRBV2
abundance: .
d_gene: .
j_gene: TRBJ1-1
CDR3aa: CASSEAVEGGGTEAFF
CDR3nt: TGTGCCAGCAGTGAAGCCGTCGAGGGGGGAGGCACTGAAGCTTTCTTT

v_gene: TRBV23-1
abundance: many
d_gene: .
j_gene: TRBJ1-2
CDR3aa: CASSQVSVRSMSYGYTF
CDR3nt: TGCGCCAGCAGTCAAGTGTCGGTCAGGTCGATGTCATATGGCTACACCTTC

v_gene: TRBV7-3
abundance: once
d_gene: .
j_gene: TRBJ2-3
CDR3aa: CASSSTPTDTQYF
CDR3nt: TGTGCCAGCAGCTCCACCCCCACAGATACGCAGTATTTT

v_gene: TRBV28
abundance: .
d_gene: .
j_gene: TRBJ1-2
CDR3aa: CASSFLGYYGYTF
CDR3nt: TGTGCCAGCAGTTTCCTAGGTTACTATGGCTACACCTTC

v_gene: TRBV5-1
abundance: .
d_gene: TRBD2
j_gene: TRBJ2-1
CDR3aa: CASSSGTSNEQFF
CDR3nt: TGCGCCAGCAGCTCCGGGACTAGCAATGAGCAGTTCTTC

v_gene: TRBV7-3
abundance: .
d_gene: .
j_gene: TRBJ2-7
CDR3aa: CASSLSLGHREQYF
CDR3nt: TGTGCCAGCAGCTTAAGTTTAGGACATCGCGAGCAGTACTTC

v_gene: TRBV18
abundance: .
d_gene: .
j_gene: TRBJ1-3
CDR3aa: CASSRETGLGNTIYF
CDR3nt: TGTGCCAGCTCCCGCGAAACAGGGCTTGGAAACACCATATATTTT

v_gene: TRBV7-9
abundance: .
d_gene: .
j_gene: TRBJ1-4
CDR3aa: CASSLESIVEKLFF
CDR3nt: TGTGCCAGCAGCTTAGAATCTATAGTAGAAAAACTGTTTTTT

v_gene: TRBV7-8
abundance: few
d_gene: .
j_gene: TRBJ1-5
CDR3aa: CASSYQGQFSNQPQHF
CDR3nt: TGTGCCAGCAGCTATCAAGGGCAGTTTAGCAATCAGCCCCAGCATTTT

v_gene: TRBV19
abundance: .
d_gene: .
j_gene: TRBJ1-2
CDR3aa: CASRGRVLQGGYTF
CDR3nt: TGTGCCAGTAGAGGACGGGTTCTTCAGGGCGGCTACACCTTC

v_gene: TRBV14
abundance: .
d_gene: .
j_gene: TRBJ2-4
CDR3aa: CASSLQNIQYF
CDR3nt: TGTGCCAGCAGCCTCCAAAACATTCAGTACTTC

v_gene: TRBV5-1
abundance: .
d_gene: .
j_gene: TRBJ1-5
CDR3aa: CASSLKGGSNQPQHF
CDR3nt: TGCGCCAGCAGCTTGAAAGGGGGTAGCAATCAGCCCCAGCATTTT

v_gene: TRBV27
abundance: .
d_gene: .
j_gene: TRBJ2-3
CDR3aa: CASRRRTDTQYF
CDR3nt: TGTGCCAGCAGGCGACGCACAGATACGCAGTATTTT

v_gene: TRBV30
abundance: few
d_gene: .
j_gene: TRBJ1-2
CDR3aa: CAWSEKGFSGGYTF
CDR3nt: TGTGCCTGGAGTGAAAAGGGGTTTTCGGGGGGCTACACCTTC

v_gene: TRBV4-1
abundance: once
d_gene: .
j_gene: TRBJ1-4
CDR3aa: CASSQPTEDEKLFF
CDR3nt: TGCGCCAGCAGCCAGCCAACCGAAGATGAAAAACTGTTTTTT

v_gene: TRBV7-2
abundance: .
d_gene: .
j_gene: TRBJ2-7
CDR3aa: CASSTPLRGPLISYEQYF
CDR3nt: TGTGCCAGCAGCACCCCGCTAAGAGGGCCTCTTATCTCCTACGAGCAGTACTTC

v_gene: TRBV18
abundance: .
d_gene: TRBD1
j_gene: TRBJ1-1
CDR3aa: CASSPPSVTGAEAFF
CDR3nt: TGTGCCAGCTCACCACCGAGCGTGACAGGGGCTGAAGCTTTCTTT

v_gene: TRBV28
abundance: .
d_gene: TRBD2
j_gene: TRBJ2-1
CDR3aa: CASSLRGLAGDEQFF
CDR3nt: TGTGCCAGCAGTTTAAGGGGACTAGCGGGGGATGAGCAGTTCTTC

v_gene: TRBV27
abundance: .
d_gene: .
j_gene: TRBJ2-1
CDR3aa: CASTPAPGNNEQFF
CDR3nt: TGTGCCAGCACCCCGGCGCCAGGAAACAATGAGCAGTTCTTC

v_gene: TRBV30
abundance: .
d_gene: .
j_gene: TRBJ1-6
CDR3aa: CAWSGKLSSYNSPLHF
CDR3nt: TGTGCCTGGAGTGGGAAATTGAGCTCCTATAATTCACCCCTCCACTTT

v_gene: TRBV6-5
abundance: .
d_gene: TRBD1
j_gene: TRBJ2-3
CDR3aa: CASSYGQGTDTQYF
CDR3nt: TGTGCCAGCAGTTACGGACAGGGGACAGATACGCAGTATTTT

v_gene: TRBV6-5
abundance: .
d_gene: .
j_gene: TRBJ2-2
CDR3aa: CAEGVSLNTGELFF
CDR3nt: TGTGCTGAAGGGGTCTCCCTGAACACCGGGGAGCTGTTTTTT